These 29 T cell receptor beta chains were all obtained from the same sample, sequenced in a study of blood T cell repertoires in COVID-19. Profiling relied on immunoSEQ multiplex PCR, and the TCRdb table lists in-frame clones only, not all of them. The table lists fewer than 700,000 clones, roughly nine tenths of them singletons, with roughly 8% in the top ten. The sequencing sample was made of peripheral blood. These receptor sequences come from a woman in her 50s with COVID-19, enrolled during active disease.

The chain combines TRBV2 with TRBJ1-6, with TRBD1 matching over 8 bases. This CDR3 contains 14 residues. Germline-derived CDR1 and CDR2 are SNHLY and FYNNEI. The V gene end was trimmed by 8 bases and the J gene end by 10 bases; junction bases not matched to a gene: 10. The chain's CDR3 is CASHYDRGRSPLHF. The DNA for the CDR3 is TGTGCCAGCCATTATGACAGGGGACGATCACCCCTCCACTTT.

The rearrangement links TRBV29-1 to TRBJ1-2; 7 nucleotides line up with TRBD1. Losses at the gene ends were 1 base for V and 1 base for J; bases not matched to a gene: 15. The germline V gene has CDR1 SQVTM and CDR2 ANQGSEA. The CDR3 contains 18 residues. CDR3 residues: CSVEVVTGAWGNNYGYTF. CDR3 DNA sequence: TGCAGCGTTGAAGTTGTCACAGGGGCATGGGGTAATAACTATGGCTACACCTTC.

The chain employs TRBV21-1 and TRBJ1-2; TRBD1, as called in the table, went unchecked against the DNA. TRBV21-1 is classified as a pseudogene. The CDR3 extends over 18 amino acids. CDR3 region: CASSKVKAGGKKNYGYTF. The CDR3 nucleotides are TGTGCCAGCAGCAAAGTCAAGGCAGGGGGCAAGAAGAACTATGGCTACACCTTC.

The chain has TRBV13 and TRBJ1-5; 9 bases line up with TRBD1. The CDR3 has 14 residues. J lost 6 bases, V lost 4 bases, and 4 bases had no gene match. CDR1 and CDR2 (germline): PRHDT, FYEKMQ (reference sequence). The CDR3 protein is CASSSDRGGQPQHF. In DNA, the CDR3 is TGTGCCAGCAGCTCGGACAGGGGAGGTCAGCCCCAGCATTTT. Filled out from reference TRBV13 and TRBJ1-5, the complete variable domain reads AAGVIQSPRHLIKEKRETATLKCYPIPRHDTVYWYQQGPGQDPQFLISFYEKMQSDKGSIPDRFSAQQFSDYHSELNMSSLELGDSALYFCASSSDRGGQPQHFGDGTRLSIL.

The chain combines TRBV9 with TRBJ1-2; D unresolved. The germline V and J ends were trimmed by 0 bases and 8 bases, with 11 bases remaining between them. Germline V CDR1 and CDR2: SGDLS, YYNGEE. The CDR3 sequence is 13 residues long. CDR3: CASSVVSGDGYTF. The CDR3 DNA follows: TGTGCCAGCAGCGTAGTTTCGGGTGACGGCTACACCTTC.

This clone was picked up one time. The chain combines TRBV6-5 with TRBJ2-2, with D maybe TRBD1 (6 bases). Trimming removed 11 bases from V and 3 bases from J, with 13 bases in between. Looked up from germline, CDR1 is MNHEY and CDR2 is SVGAGI. The CDR3 spans 13 residues. CDR3 protein: CAGLRGDTGELFF. The CDR3 bases are TGTGCCGGCCTCAGGGGTGACACCGGGGAGCTGTTTTTT.

The chain employs TRBV19 and TRBJ2-7, with 8 nucleotides matching TRBD1. The CDR3 sequence is 13 residues long. The trim removed 5 bases at V and 4 bases at J, leaving 4 bases unmatched. Germline lookup yields CDR1 LNHDA and CDR2 SQIVND (reference sequence). The CDR3 loop is CASSPGQAYEQYF. The CDR3 DNA follows: TGTGCCAGTAGTCCGGGACAGGCATACGAGCAGTACTTC.

The CDR3 DNA sequence: TGTGCCACCAGCAGAGATCGGGTTGGAAACACCATATATTTT. It translates to CATSRDRVGNTIYF. The rearrangement uses TRBV15 and TRBJ1-3; D gene unclear. The CDR3 is 14 amino acids. Germline V gene sequence: CDR1 LNHNV, CDR2 YYDKDF (reference sequence). V lost 0 bases and J lost 3, with 6 bases in between.

This chain uses TRBV10-2 with TRBJ2-5; TRBD2 agrees at 11 bases. With 6 bases clipped from V and 2 bases from J, the junction kept 2 bases outside the gene matches. Germline lookup yields CDR1 WSHSY and CDR2 SAAADI. The CDR3 loop spans 14 amino acids. CDR3 nucleotides: TGCGCCAGCAGCACTAGCGGGGGTCAAGAGACCCAGTACTTC. Translating gives CASSTSGGQETQYF.

V gene TRBV9 combines with J gene TRBJ1-4; no clear D. CDR1 SGDLS and CDR2 YYNGEE come from the germline V gene. The CDR3 has 16 amino acids. Trimming removed 2 bases from V and 3 bases from J, with 14 bases in between. The CDR3 DNA reads as TGTGCCAGCAGCGTGGGCGGGAGACCACCTAATGAAAAACTGTTTTTT. It yields the protein CASSVGGRPPNEKLFF.

The gene calls are TRBV7-9 and TRBJ1-1, with 8 bases identical to TRBD1. The V gene's germline CDR1 is SEHNR and CDR2 FQNEAQ (reference sequence). The CDR3 runs to 14 residues. V lost 7 bases and J lost 5; bases outside the gene matches: 9. CDR3 sequence: CASTRQGARTEAFF. The CDR3 region has the DNA TGTGCCAGCACGCGGCAGGGGGCAAGGACTGAAGCTTTCTTT.

This clone came up once. V gene TRBV5-6 combines with J gene TRBJ2-7, with 8 bases fitting TRBD1. Germline-derived CDR1 and CDR2 are SGHDT and YYEEEE. The CDR3 runs 14 residues. The V gene end was trimmed by 4 bases and the J gene end by 3 bases; junction bases not matched to a gene: 6. The DNA for the CDR3 is TGTGCCAGCAGCCCCGGGACAGGAATCTACGAGCAGTACTTC. It is translated as CASSPGTGIYEQYF.

The chain recombines TRBV10-2 with TRBJ1-2, with D perhaps TRBD1 (5 bases). This CDR3 is built from 14 residues. V gave up 3 bases and J gave up 3 bases, with 11 bases separating them. The germline gives CDR1 WSHSY, CDR2 SAAADI. The CDR3 sequence: CASSDYDSHYGYTF. In DNA, the CDR3 is TGCGCCAGCAGTGATTACGACAGCCACTATGGCTACACCTTC.

This chain uses TRBV4-2 with TRBJ2-1; TRBD1 matches at 8 bases. The CDR3 totals 16 residues. Losses at the gene ends were 1 base for V and 7 bases for J; bases not matched to a gene: 9. The germline CDR1 and CDR2 sequences are LGHNA and YNFKEQ. The CDR3 region has the DNA TGTGCCAGCAGCCAAGTCCGGGACAGGAGCCTTAATGAGCAGTTCTTC. It codes for CASSQVRDRSLNEQFF.

V is TRBV2 and J is TRBJ2-4; TRBD1 aligns across 9 bases. With V trimmed by 6 bases and J by 0 bases, 9 bases remained unmatched. Per the germline V gene, CDR1 is SNHLY and CDR2 is FYNNEI. CDR3 length: 17 residues. CDR3 sequence reads: CASRGTGTILAKNIQYF. CDR3 coding DNA: TGTGCCAGCAGGGGGACAGGGACGATACTAGCCAAAAACATTCAGTACTTC.

This chain uses TRBV15 with TRBJ2-7; 7 bases fit TRBD1. This CDR3 spans 16 amino acids. Trimming cost V 3 bases and J 1 base; bases outside gene matches: 9. Germline CDR1 reads LNHNV; CDR2 reads YYDKDF (reference sequence). The CDR3 DNA reads TGTGCCACCAGCAGTCCCAGGACAGGCGGGTCCTACGAGCAGTACTTC. Amino acids: CATSSPRTGGSYEQYF.

The V and J genes are TRBV30 and TRBJ1-4, with D perhaps TRBD1 (5 bases). Germline CDR1 is GTSNPN and CDR2 is SVGIG (reference sequence). V lost 0 bases and J 8 bases, leaving 13 bases between the germline ends. The CDR3 has 14 amino acids. The CDR3 DNA reads as TGTGCCTGGAGTGTACCTGGGGCTGACGAAAAACTGTTTTTT. Its translation is CAWSVPGADEKLFF.

V usage is TRBV24-1 and J usage is TRBJ1-2; D is unresolved. The CDR3 totals 12 residues. The germline V gene has CDR1 KGHDR and CDR2 SFDVKD. Trimming took 10 bases from V and 4 from J, leaving 12 bases between them. This CDR3 is CATAALGYGYTF. CDR3 DNA sequence: TGTGCCACGGCGGCTTTGGGCTATGGCTACACCTTC.

The V and J genes are TRBV27 and TRBJ1-6; the D is unclear. Germline CDR1 and CDR2: MNHEY and SMNVEV (reference sequence). The CDR3 is 13 amino acids. V lost 7 bases and J 8 bases, leaving 12 bases between the germline ends. The CDR3 DNA follows: TGTGCCAGCACGACTGATGCGTATTCACCCCTCCACTTT. Its protein is CASTTDAYSPLHF.

The CDR3 bases are TGTGCCAGCAGCTTAGGCATGGGGCTATCCTATAATTCACCCCTCCACTTT. It encodes CASSLGMGLSYNSPLHF. The V call is TRBV11-2, the J call TRBJ1-6, with a weak D call TRBD1 (5 bases). This CDR3 has 17 amino acids. Germline V lookup: CDR1 SGHAT, CDR2 FQNNGV. The V and J ends lost 1 base and 1 base respectively, with 11 bases between them.

The chain couples TRBV19 to TRBJ2-2; D perhaps matches TRBD1 (6 bases). Germline values: CDR1 LNHDA, CDR2 SQIVND (reference sequence). The CDR3 consists of 16 residues. V dropped 8 bases and J dropped 5 bases, with 21 bases sitting between them. The CDR3 sequence is CASGENREPRTGELFF. For the CDR3, the DNA is TGTGCCAGTGGAGAAAACAGGGAACCCCGGACCGGGGAGCTGTTTTTT.

The CDR3 DNA is TGTGCCATCAGTGAGCCCCCCCAGACTAGCGGGGAGATGTTCTCCTACAATGAGCAGTTCTTC. Its translation is CAISEPPQTSGEMFSYNEQFF. The chain combines TRBV10-3 with TRBJ2-1; the match to TRBD2 covers 11 bases. CDR3 length equals 21 residues. The V segment lost 2 bases and the J segment 0 bases; nucleotides outside the gene matches: 15. Germline V gene lookup returns CDR1 ENHRY and CDR2 SYGVKD.

The CDR3 DNA sequence: TGTGCCAGCAGTATTGATCGGGGACAGGGGATGGCTGAGCAGTTCTTC. This encodes CASSIDRGQGMAEQFF. The chain links TRBV27 to TRBJ2-1; 10 nucleotides match TRBD1. The germline V gene has CDR1 MNHEY and CDR2 SMNVEV (reference sequence). V lost 5 bases, J lost 9 bases, and 13 bases stayed unmatched. The CDR3 has 16 amino acids.

The gene calls are TRBV7-9 and TRBJ1-6, with D possibly being TRBD1 (6 bases). V was clipped by 6 bases and J by 5 bases, with 11 bases between them. The CDR3 sequence is 14 residues long. The germline CDR1 and CDR2 sequences are SEHNR and FQNEAQ (reference sequence). The CDR3 nucleotides are TGTGCCAGCAGGGATACAGGGAATAATTCACCCCTCCACTTT. This gives the protein CASRDTGNNSPLHF.

This chain joins TRBV6-2 or TRBV6-3 and TRBJ2-7; perhaps TRBD1 as D (6 bases). CDR3 length: 15 residues. Germline V gene data show CDR1 as MNHEY and CDR2 as SVGEGT. V shed 6 bases and J shed 1 base, with 16 bases lying between them. The CDR3 DNA sequence: TGTGCCAGCAGACCTGGGGGCCAGGGATCCTACGAGCAGTACTTC. Its protein is CASRPGGQGSYEQYF.

This sequence joins TRBV9 and TRBJ1-1; no clear D. The CDR3 covers 15 residues. CDR1 is SGDLS, CDR2 YYNGEE, per germline. The ends were cut back, 0 bases at V and 4 bases at J, with 13 bases in the middle. CDR3 sequence: CASSVGPSGVTEAFF. As DNA, the CDR3 is TGTGCCAGCAGCGTAGGGCCTTCTGGTGTCACTGAAGCTTTCTTT.

This sequence joins TRBV23-1 and TRBJ2-6; a weak D match, TRBD1 (5 bases). TRBV23-1 is identified as an open reading frame with a role that is uncertain. This CDR3 has 15 amino acids. V was clipped by 6 bases and J by 1 base, with 10 bases between them. The DNA of the CDR3 is TGCGCCAGCAGACAGGTTCTTTCTGGGGCCAACGTCCTGACTTTC. Translated, it gives CASRQVLSGANVLTF.

This clone was seen just once. The chain has TRBV28 and TRBJ1-5; D call uncertain. Trimming stripped 6 bases from V and 1 base from J, with 10 bases between. The CDR3 is 14 amino acids. Germline lookup yields CDR1 MDHEN and CDR2 SYDVKM. Here the CDR3 reads CASRAPLSNQPQHF. The CDR3 DNA follows: TGTGCCAGCAGGGCACCATTGAGCAATCAGCCCCAGCATTTT.

The rearrangement joins TRBV29-1 to TRBJ1-5; TRBD1 aligns across 8 bases. Germline V gives CDR1 SQVTM, CDR2 ANQGSEA. The CDR3 covers 14 residues. Trimming cost V 4 bases and J 2 bases; bases outside gene matches: 4. CDR3 loop: CSVGTGIGNQPQHF. The DNA of the CDR3 is TGCAGCGTTGGGACAGGGATTGGCAATCAGCCCCAGCATTTT.